This T cell receptor (beta chain) was identified during a study of post-analysis software for immune sequencing data. Study findings and constraints: When patients were compared with controls, 4 or 5 TRBV segments were more frequent, TRBV5-6, TRBV5-1 and TRBV20-1 among them. Those samples that were prepared in the same batch co-clustered strongly by F measure.

Unique molecular identifiers featured in each of the TCR beta cDNA libraries. TCRdb re-analysed the PCR reads in MiXCR, keeping a single row per CDR3 protein. The sample lists some 890,000 distinct CDR3 sequences; approximately 53% were seen once. Remarks on this clonotype: Antigen specificity is unknown.

In germline, CDR1 is MGHRA, CDR2 YSYEKL. V was cut by 4 bases and J by 3 bases, with 18 bases left in between. The CDR3 loop spans 16 amino acids. The V gene is TRBV4-1, the J gene TRBJ1-2; a weak D match, TRBD1 (5 bases). The sample was blood. The TCR originated in a girl aged 5-17 years with multiple sclerosis. CDR3 sequence (DNA): TGCGCCAGCAGCCCCCTCGGAGCAGGGATGGACTATGGCTACACCTTC. This sequence encodes CASSPLGAGMDYGYTF.